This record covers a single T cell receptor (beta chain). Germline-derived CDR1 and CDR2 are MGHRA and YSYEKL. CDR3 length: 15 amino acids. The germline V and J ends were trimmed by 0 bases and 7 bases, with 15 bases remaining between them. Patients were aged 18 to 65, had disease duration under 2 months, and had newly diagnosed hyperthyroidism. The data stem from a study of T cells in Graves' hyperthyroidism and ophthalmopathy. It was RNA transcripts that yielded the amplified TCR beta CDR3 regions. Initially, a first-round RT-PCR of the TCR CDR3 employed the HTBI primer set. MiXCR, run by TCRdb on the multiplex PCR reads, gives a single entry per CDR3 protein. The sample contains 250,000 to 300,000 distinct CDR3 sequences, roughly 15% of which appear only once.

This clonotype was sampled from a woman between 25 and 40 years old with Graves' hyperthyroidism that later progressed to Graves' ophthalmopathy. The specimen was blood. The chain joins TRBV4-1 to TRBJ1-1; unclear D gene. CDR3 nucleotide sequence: TGCGCCAGCAGCCAAGAGTTAAGGCGGCACGGTGAAGCTTTCTTT. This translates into CASSQELRRHGEAFF.